The sequence of this T cell receptor (beta chain) was determined in a study of PD-1 blockade in classical Hodgkin lymphoma. Germline V gene lookup returns CDR1 MRHNA and CDR2 SNTAGT. V lost 4 bases, J lost 4 bases, and 13 bases lay in between. This CDR3 is built from 15 residues. Assay used: immunoSEQ multiplex PCR; TCRdb lists only in-frame clones, some missing. Of tens of thousands of clones in the sample, 75% to 85% are singletons; the top ten hold over 15%. This sample's time point: cycle 4 day 1 (C4D1), after less than 7 weeks of nivolumab. Brentuximab vedotin exposure varied among the patients, all of whom had relapsed after autologous stem cell transplantation. Best overall response was complete response, partial response or progressive disease in these relapsed/refractory classical Hodgkin lymphoma patients.

The sequence derives from a human donor with classical Hodgkin lymphoma. Material: peripheral blood mononuclear cells (PBMCs), obtained before the fourth cycle of nivolumab. The chain joins TRBV6-4 to TRBJ2-2; tentative D call: TRBD1 (5 bases). CDR3 nucleotides: TGTGCCAGCAGTGCAGGGTTCCGGGCCACCGGGGAGCTGTTTTTT. It is translated as CASSAGFRATGELFF.